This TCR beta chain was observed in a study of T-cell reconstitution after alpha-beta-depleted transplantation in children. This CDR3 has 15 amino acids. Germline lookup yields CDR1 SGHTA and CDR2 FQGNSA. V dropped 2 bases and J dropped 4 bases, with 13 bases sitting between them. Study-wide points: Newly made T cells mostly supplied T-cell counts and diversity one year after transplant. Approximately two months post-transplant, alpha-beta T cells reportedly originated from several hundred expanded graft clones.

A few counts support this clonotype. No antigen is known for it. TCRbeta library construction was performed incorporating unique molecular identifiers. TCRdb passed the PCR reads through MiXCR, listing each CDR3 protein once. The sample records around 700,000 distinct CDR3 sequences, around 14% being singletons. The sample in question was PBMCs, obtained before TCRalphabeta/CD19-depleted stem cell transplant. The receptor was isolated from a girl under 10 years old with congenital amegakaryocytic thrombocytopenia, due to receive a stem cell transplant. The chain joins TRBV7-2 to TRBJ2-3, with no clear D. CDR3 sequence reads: CASSLSPLTPDTQYF. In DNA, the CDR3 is TGTGCCAGCAGCTTATCCCCGCTAACCCCAGATACGCAGTATTTT. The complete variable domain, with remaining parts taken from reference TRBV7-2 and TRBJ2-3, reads GAGVSQSPSNKVTEKGKDVELRCDPISGHTALYWYRQSLGQGLEFLIYFQGNSAPDKSGLPSDRFSAERTGGSVSTLTIQRTQQEDSAVYLCASSLSPLTPDTQYFGPGTRLTVL.